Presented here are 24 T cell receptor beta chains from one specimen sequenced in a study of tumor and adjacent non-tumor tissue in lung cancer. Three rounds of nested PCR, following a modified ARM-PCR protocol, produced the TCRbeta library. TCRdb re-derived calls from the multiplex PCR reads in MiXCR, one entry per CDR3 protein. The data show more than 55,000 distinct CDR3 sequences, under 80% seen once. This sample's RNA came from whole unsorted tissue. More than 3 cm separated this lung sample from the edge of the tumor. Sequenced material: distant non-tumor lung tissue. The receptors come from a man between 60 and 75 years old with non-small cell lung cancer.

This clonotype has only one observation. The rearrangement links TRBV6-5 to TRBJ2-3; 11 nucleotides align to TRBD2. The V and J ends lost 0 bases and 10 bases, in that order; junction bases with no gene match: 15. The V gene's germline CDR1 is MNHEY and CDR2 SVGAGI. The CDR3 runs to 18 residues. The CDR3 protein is CASSYSPSLAGVSYAQYF. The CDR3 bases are TGTGCCAGCAGTTACTCTCCATCACTAGCGGGAGTGTCTTATGCGCAGTATTTT.

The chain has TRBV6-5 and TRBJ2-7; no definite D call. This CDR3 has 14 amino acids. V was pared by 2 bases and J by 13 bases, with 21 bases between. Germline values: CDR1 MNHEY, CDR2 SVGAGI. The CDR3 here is CASSYVRNSYERYF. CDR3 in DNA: TGTGCCAGCAGTTACGTACGGAACTCCTACGAGCGATACTTC.

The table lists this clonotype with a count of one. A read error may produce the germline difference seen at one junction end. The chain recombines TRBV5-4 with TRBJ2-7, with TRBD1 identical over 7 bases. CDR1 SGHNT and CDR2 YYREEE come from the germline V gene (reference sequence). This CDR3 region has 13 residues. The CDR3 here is CAGSLTGSKEQYF. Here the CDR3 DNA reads TGTGCCGGCAGCTTGACAGGGTCAAAAGAGCAGTACTTC.

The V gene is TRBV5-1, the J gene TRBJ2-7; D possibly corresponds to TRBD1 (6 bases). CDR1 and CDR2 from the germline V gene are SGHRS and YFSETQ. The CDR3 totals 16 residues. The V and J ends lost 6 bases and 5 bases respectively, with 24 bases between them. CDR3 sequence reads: CASMAQGPFDSHEQYF. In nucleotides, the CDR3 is TGCGCCAGCATGGCGCAGGGGCCCTTCGATAGCCACGAGCAGTACTTC.

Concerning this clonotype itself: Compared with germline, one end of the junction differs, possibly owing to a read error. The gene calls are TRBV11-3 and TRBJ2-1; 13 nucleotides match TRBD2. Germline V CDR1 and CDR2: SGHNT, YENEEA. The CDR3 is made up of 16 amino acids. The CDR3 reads CASNSQGLAGNKEQFF. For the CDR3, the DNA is TGTGCCAGCAACTCCCAGGGACTAGCGGGGAACAAAGAGCAGTTCTTT.

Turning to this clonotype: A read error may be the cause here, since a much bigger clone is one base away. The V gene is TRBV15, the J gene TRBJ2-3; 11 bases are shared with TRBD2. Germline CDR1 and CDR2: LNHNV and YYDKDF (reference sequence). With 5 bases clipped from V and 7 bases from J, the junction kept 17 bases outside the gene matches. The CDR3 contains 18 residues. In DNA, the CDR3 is TGTGCCACCAGCTCCCAGCCCATTACTAGCGGGAGCTTAAATACGCAGTATTTT. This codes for CATSSQPITSGSLNTQYF. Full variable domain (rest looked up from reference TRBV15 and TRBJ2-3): DAMVIQNPRYQVTQFGKPVTLSCSQTLNHNVMYWYQQKSSQAPKLLFHYYDKDFNNEADTPDNFQSRRPNTSFCFLDIRSPGLGDTAMYLCATSSQPITSGSLNTQYFGPGTRLTVL.

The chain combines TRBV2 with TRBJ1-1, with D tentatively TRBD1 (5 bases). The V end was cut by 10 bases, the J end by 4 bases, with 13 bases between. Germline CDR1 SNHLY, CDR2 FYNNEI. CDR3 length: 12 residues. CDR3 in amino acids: CAISQGSTEAFF. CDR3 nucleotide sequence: TGTGCCATTAGCCAGGGTAGCACTGAAGCTTTCTTT.

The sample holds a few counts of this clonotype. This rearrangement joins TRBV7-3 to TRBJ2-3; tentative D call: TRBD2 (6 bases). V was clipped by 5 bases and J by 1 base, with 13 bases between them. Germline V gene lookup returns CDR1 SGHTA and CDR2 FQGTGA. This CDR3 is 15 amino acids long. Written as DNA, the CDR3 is TGTGCCAGCAGCCCGCGGGACCATCGCACAGATACGCAGTATTTT. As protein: CASSPRDHRTDTQYF.

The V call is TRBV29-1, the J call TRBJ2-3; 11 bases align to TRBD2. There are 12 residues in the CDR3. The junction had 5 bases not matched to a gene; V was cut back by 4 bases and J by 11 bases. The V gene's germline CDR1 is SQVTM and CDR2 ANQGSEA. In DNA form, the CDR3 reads TGCAGCGTTGCACTAGCGGGAGTGGGGCAGTATTTT. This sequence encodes CSVALAGVGQYF.

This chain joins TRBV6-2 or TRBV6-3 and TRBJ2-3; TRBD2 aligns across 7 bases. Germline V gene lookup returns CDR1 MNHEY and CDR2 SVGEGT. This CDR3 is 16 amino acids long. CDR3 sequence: CTISSLQAGATDTQYF. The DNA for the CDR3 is TGTACCATTAGTTCCCTTCAGGCGGGAGCTACAGATACGCAGTATTTT.

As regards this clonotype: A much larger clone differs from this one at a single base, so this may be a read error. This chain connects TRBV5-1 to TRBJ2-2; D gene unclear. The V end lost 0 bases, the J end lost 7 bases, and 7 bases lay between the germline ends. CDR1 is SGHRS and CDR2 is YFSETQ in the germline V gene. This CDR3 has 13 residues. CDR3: CASSLDRIGELFF. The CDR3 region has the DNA TGCGCCAGCAGCTTGGATCGGATCGGGGAGCTGTTTTTT.

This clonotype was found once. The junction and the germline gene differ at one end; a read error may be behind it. CDR3 sequence (DNA): TGTTCCAGTCACCCCAGTAAGAATGAGCAGTTTTTC. Translated, it gives CSSHPSKNEQFF. The rearrangement links TRBV6-5 to TRBJ2-1; D unresolved. From germline, CDR1 is MNHEY and CDR2 SVGAGI. CDR3 size: 12 residues.

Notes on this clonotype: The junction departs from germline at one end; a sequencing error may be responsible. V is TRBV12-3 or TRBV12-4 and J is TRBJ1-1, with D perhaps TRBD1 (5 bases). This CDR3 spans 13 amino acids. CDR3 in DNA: TGTGCCAGCAGTTTACAGGGTCGGACTGGAGCTTCCTTT. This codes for CASSLQGRTGASF.

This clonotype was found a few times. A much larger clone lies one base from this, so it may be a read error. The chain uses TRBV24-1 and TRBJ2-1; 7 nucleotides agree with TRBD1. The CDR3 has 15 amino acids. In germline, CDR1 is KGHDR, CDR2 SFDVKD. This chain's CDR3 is CATCDIGQDSNEQFF. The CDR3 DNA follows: TGTGCCACCTGTGATATAGGACAGGACTCCAATGAGCAGTTCTTC.

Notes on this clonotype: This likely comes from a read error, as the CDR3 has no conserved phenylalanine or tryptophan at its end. The CDR3 DNA follows: TGTGCCAGCAGTGATACCCTGGACTTCTACGAGCAGTACTAC. Translated: CASSDTLDFYEQYY. The rearrangement joins TRBV6-1 to TRBJ2-7; TRBD2 might be the D (5 bases). The CDR3 is 14 amino acids. Germline V gene lookup returns CDR1 MNHNS and CDR2 SASEGT. Trimming left V 3 bases short and J 3 bases short, with 12 bases between.

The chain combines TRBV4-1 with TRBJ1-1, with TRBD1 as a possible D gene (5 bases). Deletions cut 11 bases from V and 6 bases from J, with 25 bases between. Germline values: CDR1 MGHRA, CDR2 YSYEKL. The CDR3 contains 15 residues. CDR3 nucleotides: TGCGCCGCCAGCCATATGGGAGAGGGGAAACCTGAAGCTTTCTTT. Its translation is CAASHMGEGKPEAFF.

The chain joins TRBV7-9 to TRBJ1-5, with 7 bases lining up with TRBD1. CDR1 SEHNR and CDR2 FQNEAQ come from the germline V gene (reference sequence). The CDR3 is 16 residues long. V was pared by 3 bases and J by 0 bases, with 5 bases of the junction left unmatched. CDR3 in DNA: TGTGCCAGCAGCTTTGGACAGGCGAATAGCAATCAGCCCCAGCATTTT. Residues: CASSFGQANSNQPQHF.

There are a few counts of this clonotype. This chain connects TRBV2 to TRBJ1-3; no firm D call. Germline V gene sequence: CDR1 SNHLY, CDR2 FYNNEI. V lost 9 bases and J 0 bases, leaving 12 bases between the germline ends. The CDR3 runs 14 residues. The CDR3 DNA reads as TGTGCCAGGACCAAGAGGGACTCTGGAAACACCATATATTTT. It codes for CARTKRDSGNTIYF.

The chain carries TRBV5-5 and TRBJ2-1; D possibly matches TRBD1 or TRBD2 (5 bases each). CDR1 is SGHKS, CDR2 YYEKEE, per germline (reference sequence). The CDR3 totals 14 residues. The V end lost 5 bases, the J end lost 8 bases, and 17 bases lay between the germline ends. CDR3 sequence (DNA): TGTGCCAGCAGTTACGGGAATCGGGGCGATGAGCAGTTCTTC. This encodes CASSYGNRGDEQFF.

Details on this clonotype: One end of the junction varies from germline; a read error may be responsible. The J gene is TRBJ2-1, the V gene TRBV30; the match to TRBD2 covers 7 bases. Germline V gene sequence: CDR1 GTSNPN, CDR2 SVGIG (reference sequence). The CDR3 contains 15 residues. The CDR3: CAWSPSMASGAKQFF. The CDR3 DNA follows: TGTGCCTGGAGTCCCTCGATGGCTAGCGGTGCGAAGCAATTCTTC.

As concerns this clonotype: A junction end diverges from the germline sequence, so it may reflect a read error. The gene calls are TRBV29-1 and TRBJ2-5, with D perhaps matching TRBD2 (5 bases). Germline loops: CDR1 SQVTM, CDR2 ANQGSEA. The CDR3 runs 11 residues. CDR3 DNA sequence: TGTAGCGTTTATTCGGAAGAGACCCTGTACTTC. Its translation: CSVYSEETLYF.

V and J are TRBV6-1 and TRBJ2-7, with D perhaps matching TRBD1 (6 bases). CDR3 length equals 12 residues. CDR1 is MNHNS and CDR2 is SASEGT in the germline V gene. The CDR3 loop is CVRSGDNYEQYF. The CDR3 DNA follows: TGTGTCCGCAGTGGGGACAACTACGAGCAGTACTTC.

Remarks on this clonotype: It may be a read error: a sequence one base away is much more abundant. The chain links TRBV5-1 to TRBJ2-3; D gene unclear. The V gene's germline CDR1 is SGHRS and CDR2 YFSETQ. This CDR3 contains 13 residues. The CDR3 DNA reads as TGCACCAGCAGTCCCTTTGGCACAGATACGCAGTATTTT. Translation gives CTSSPFGTDTQYF.

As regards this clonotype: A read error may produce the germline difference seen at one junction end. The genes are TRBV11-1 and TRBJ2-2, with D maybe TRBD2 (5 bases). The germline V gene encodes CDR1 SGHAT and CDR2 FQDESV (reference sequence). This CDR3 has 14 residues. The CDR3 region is CANSYTGGTGELSF. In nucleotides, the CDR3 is TGTGCCAACAGCTATACTGGTGGCACCGGGGAGCTGAGTTTT.